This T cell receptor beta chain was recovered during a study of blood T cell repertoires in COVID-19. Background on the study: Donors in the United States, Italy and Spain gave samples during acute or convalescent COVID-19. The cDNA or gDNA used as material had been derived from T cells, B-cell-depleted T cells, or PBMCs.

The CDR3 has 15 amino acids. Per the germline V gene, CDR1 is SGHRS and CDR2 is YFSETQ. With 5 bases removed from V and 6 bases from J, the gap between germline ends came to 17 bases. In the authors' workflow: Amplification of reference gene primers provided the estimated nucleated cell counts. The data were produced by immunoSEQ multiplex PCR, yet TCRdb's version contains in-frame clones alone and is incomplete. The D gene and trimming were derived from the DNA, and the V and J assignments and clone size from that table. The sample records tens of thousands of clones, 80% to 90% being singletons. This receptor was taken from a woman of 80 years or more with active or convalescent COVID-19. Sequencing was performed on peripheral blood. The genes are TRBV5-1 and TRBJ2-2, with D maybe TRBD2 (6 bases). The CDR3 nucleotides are TGCGCCAGCAGTGGGGCGGGGCCGGGGTCCGGGGAGCTGTTTTTT. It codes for CASSGAGPGSGELFF.